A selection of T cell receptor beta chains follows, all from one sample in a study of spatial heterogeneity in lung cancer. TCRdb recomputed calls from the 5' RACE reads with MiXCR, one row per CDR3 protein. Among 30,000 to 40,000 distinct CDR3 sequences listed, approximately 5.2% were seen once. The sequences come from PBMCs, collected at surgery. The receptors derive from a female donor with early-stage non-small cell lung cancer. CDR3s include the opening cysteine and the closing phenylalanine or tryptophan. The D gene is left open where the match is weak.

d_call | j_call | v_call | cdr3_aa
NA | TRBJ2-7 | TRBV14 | CASSRLYYEQYF
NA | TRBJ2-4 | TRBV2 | CAASQQGTKNIQYF
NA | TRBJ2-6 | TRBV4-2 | CASSQAAGSGANVLTF
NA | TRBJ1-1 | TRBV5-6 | CASSRRQQDRNTEAFF
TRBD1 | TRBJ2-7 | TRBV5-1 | CASSHGQGASYEQYF
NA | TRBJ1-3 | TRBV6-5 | CASTRTPGNTIYF
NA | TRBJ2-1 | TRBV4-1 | CASSQEGWYNEQFF
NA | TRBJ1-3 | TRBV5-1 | CASSPDGPVGNTIYF
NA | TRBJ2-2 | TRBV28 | CASSFSPTGGTGELFF
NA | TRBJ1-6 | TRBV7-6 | CASSLGGADSPLHF
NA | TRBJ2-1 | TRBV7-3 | CASSLGTIEYNEQFF
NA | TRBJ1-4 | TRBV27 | CASSPLDDEGATNEKLFF
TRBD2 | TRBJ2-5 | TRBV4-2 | CASSQVALAGGLETQYF
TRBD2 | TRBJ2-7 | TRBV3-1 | CASSQVAGYEQYF
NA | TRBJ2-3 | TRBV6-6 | CASGNADSTDTQYF
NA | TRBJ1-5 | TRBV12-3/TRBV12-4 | CASSRAAQPQHF
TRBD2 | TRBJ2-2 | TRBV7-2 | CASSLSLADTGELFF
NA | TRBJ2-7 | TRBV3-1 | CASSQGTAGEQYF
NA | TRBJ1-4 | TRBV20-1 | CSAREVPTIEKLFF
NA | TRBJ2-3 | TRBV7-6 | CASSLNPGGNTDTQYF
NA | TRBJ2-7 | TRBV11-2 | CASSLGLTGAYEQYF
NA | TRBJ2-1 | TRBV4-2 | CASSQVNLAGNEQFF
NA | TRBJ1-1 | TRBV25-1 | CASVKGKEAFF
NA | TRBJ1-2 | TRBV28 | CASSSIYRPRPVWDNGYTF
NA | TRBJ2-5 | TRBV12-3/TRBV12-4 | CASSLAKSAQYF
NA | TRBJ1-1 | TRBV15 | CATRGPMNTEAFF
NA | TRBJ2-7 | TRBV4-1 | CASSQAGGQQYF
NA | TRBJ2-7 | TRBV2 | CASNRVPYEQYF
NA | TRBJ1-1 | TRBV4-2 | CASSQVRGAQTEAFF
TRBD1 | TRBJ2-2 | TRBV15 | CATSGERTGKLPGELFF
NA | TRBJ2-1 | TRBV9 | CASSASGHSYNEQFF
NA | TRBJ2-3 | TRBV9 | CASSASPPVGTDTQYF
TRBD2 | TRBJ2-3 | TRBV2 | CASSLVQRGTTDTQYF
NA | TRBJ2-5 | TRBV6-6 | CASSSTIEETQYF
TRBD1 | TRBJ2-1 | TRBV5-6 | CASGPQGVIYNEQFF
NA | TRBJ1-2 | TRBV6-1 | CASSEQTERGYTF
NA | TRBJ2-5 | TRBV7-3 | CASSLLGAETQYF
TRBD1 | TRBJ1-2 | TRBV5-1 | CASKRSPSDRDYGYTF
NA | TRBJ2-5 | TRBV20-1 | CSAPPLPGSQETQYF
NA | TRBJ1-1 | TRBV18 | CASSPQVLNTEAFF
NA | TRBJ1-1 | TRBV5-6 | CASSLVGRTEAFF
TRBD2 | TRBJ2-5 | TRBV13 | CASSLGTSGYQETQYF
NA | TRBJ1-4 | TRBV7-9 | CASGAARLANEKLFF
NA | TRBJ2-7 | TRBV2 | CASSEAHQGEQYF
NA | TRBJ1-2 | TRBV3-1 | CASSQVGVHGYTF
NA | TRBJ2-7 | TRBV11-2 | CASSLAGSGSYEQYF
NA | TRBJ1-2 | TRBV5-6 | CASSSDRILRYTF